This note documents a single T cell receptor beta chain sequence. Its antigen is unknown. This record comes from a study of Ad26.COV2.S vaccination and SARS-CoV-2 variants. Study in general: It was the COV1001 Ad26.COV2.S trial arm that included the donor. Notes on the study in general: Estimates derived from TCR breadth and depth analyses may have underestimated total T cell responses. Vaccine recipients and placebo recipients showed similar non-spike TCR breadth.

The CDR3 totals 15 residues. Germline CDR1 reads SGHDT; CDR2 reads YYEEEE. V was trimmed by 2 bases and J by 4 bases, leaving 15 bases between them. The treatment: roughly 20 received Ad26.COV2.S at low or high dose, single or two shots; 5 received placebo; per-sample allocation not given. The samples date from day 63 after the first vaccine or placebo injection. The protocol was immunoSEQ multiplex PCR, while the TCRdb copy is restricted to in-frame clones and leaves out a portion. The profile shows about 680,000 clones, around 92% of them singletons. The source is a person between 18 and 65 years old who received the Ad26.COV2.S COVID-19 vaccine or a placebo. The chain joins TRBV5-6 to TRBJ1-2; TRBD1 might be the D (5 bases). The sample was peripheral blood, taken in a trial of Ad26.COV2.S vaccine versus placebo. CDR3 sequence: CASSFLDTKIYGYTF. CDR3 DNA sequence: TGTGCCAGCAGCTTTCTGGACACCAAGATCTATGGCTACACCTTC.